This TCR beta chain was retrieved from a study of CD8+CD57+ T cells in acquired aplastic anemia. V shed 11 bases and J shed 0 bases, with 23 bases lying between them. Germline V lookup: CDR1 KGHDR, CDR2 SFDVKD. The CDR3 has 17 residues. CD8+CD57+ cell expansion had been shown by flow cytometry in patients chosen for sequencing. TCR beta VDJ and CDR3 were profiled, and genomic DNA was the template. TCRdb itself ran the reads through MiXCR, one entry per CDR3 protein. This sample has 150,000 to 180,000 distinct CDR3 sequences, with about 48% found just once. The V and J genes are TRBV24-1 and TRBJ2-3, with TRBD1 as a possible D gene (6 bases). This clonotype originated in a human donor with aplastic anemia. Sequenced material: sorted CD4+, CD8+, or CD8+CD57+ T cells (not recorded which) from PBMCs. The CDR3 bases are TGTGCCAGCAGCCACACCAGACAGGTCCTAAGCACAGATACGCAGTATTTT. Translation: CASSHTRQVLSTDTQYF.